This TCR beta chain derives from a study of blood T cell repertoires in COVID-19. Study details: Acute and convalescent COVID-19 samples came from the United States, Italy and Spain. Sources were T cells, B-cell-depleted T cells, or PBMCs; the material itself was cDNA or gDNA.

This clone was counted once. Produced via immunoSEQ multiplex PCR; TCRdb's table is partial and in-frame only. Of approximately 88,000 clones in the sample, about 77% were seen once. The clonotype comes from a man between 65 and 80 years old with COVID-19, enrolled during active disease. The sequenced sample consisted of peripheral blood.

CDR3 sequence reads: CASSPDRAGTEAFF. CDR3 sequence (DNA): TGTGCCAGCAGCCCCGACAGGGCTGGCACTGAAGCTTTCTTT. This chain joins TRBV6-4 and TRBJ1-1; TRBD1 matches 7 bases. CDR1 is MRHNA, CDR2 SNTAGT, per germline. The J segment lost 4 bases and the V segment lost 6 bases, leaving 8 bases of the junction unmatched. There are 14 residues in the CDR3.